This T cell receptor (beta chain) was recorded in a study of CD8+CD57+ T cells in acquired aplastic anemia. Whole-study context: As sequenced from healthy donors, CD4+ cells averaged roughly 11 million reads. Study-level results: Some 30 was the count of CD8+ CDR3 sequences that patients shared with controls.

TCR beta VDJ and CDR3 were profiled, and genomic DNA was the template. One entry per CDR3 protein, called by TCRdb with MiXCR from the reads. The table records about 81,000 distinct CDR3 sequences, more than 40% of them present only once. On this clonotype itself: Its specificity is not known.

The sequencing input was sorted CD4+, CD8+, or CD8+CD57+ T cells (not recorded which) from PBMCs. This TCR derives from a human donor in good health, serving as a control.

The CDR3 sequence is CAWILGPSTDTQYF. Here the CDR3 DNA reads TGTGCCTGGATTTTGGGCCCAAGCACAGATACGCAGTATTTT. The V gene is TRBV30, the J gene TRBJ2-3; D is unresolved. CDR3 size: 14 residues. Germline V CDR1 and CDR2: GTSNPN, SVGIG (reference sequence). V gave up 4 bases and J gave up 0 bases, with 11 bases separating them.